One sample yielded the 19 T cell receptor beta chains listed below, sequenced in a study of CD8 T cells in ankylosing spondylitis. Each CDR3 protein is one row after TCRdb ran MiXCR on the 5' RACE reads. Of fewer than 350,000 distinct CDR3 sequences detected, roughly 11% appear once; the ten largest clones hold roughly 9.2%. Specimen: blood, either unsorted or a sorted T cell fraction (not recorded which). All receptors derive from a female donor with ankylosing spondylitis or in good health (not recorded which).

The chain employs TRBV5-1 and TRBJ1-5; 7 positions agree with TRBD1. The CDR3 is 16 amino acids. The germline V gene has CDR1 SGHRS and CDR2 YFSETQ. The V segment lost 7 bases and the J segment 0 bases; nucleotides outside the gene matches: 10. As DNA, the CDR3 is TGCGCCAGCCAGGGGGGGGAGATTTATAGCAATCAGCCCCAGCATTTT. Protein product: CASQGGEIYSNQPQHF.

There are many counts of this clonotype. V usage is TRBV4-2 and J usage is TRBJ1-6, with D possibly TRBD1 on 5 matching bases. CDR3 length: 16 amino acids. The ends were cut back, 0 bases at V and 10 bases at J, with 16 bases in the middle. Looked up from germline, CDR1 is LGHNA and CDR2 is YNFKEQ. The CDR3 DNA follows: TGTGCCAGCAGCCAAGATGGTAAAGGGGAAGGATCACCCCTCCACTTT. This sequence encodes CASSQDGKGEGSPLHF.

This clonotype was detected ten times or more. The chain employs TRBV20-1 and TRBJ1-1; the match to TRBD1 covers 10 bases. CDR3 length equals 17 residues. Germline V gene lookup returns CDR1 DFQATT and CDR2 SNEGSKA (reference sequence). J lost 2 bases, V lost 4 bases, and 13 bases had no gene match. CDR3 sequence reads: CSAIRPGQGIQNTEAFF. CDR3 nucleotides: TGCAGTGCTATTAGACCGGGACAGGGGATTCAAAACACTGAAGCTTTCTTT.

This clonotype was counted many times. One junction end does not reproduce the germline sequence, and a read error may be involved. This rearrangement joins TRBV7-2 to TRBJ2-7, with D perhaps given as TRBD1 or TRBD2 (5 bases each). CDR3 length equals 14 residues. The germline V gene has CDR1 SGHTA and CDR2 FQGNSA. CDR3 sequence reads: CASSLAGSSYEQYF. DNA for the CDR3: TGCGCCAGCAGCTTGGCAGGGAGCTCCTACGAGCAGTACTTC.

The sample holds many counts of this clonotype. J is TRBJ2-3 and V is TRBV20-1; D is ambiguous. The length of the CDR3 is 12 residues. V was clipped by 8 bases and J by 0 bases, with 9 bases between them. Germline V gives CDR1 DFQATT, CDR2 SNEGSKA (reference sequence). CDR3 residues: CSPRVSTDTQYF. CDR3 nucleotides: TGCAGTCCCCGGGTGAGCACAGATACGCAGTATTTT.

The sample holds many counts of this clonotype. The CDR3 sequence is CASNPSTGELFF. Written as DNA, the CDR3 is TGTGCCAGCAATCCGAGCACCGGGGAGCTGTTTTTT. This rearrangement joins TRBV7-9 to TRBJ2-2; D gene ambiguous. CDR3 length: 12 residues. From germline, CDR1 is SEHNR and CDR2 FQNEAQ (reference sequence). V was cut by 7 bases and J by 4 bases, with 7 bases left in between. Full variable domain (outside the CDR3, taken from reference TRBV7-9 and TRBJ2-2): DTGVSQNPRHKITKRGQNVTFRCDPISEHNRLYWYRQTLGQGPEFLTYFQNEAQLEKSRLLSDRFSAERPKGSFSTLEIQRTEQGDSAMYLCASNPSTGELFFGEGSRLTVL.

The count of this clonotype is one. The chain combines TRBV5-6 with TRBJ1-1, with D tentatively TRBD1 (5 bases). The CDR3 contains 18 residues. With 4 bases removed from V and 0 bases from J, the gap between germline ends came to 22 bases. Germline V lookup: CDR1 SGHDT, CDR2 YYEEEE. This CDR3 is CASSPEGSRLYMNTEAFF. CDR3 DNA: TGTGCCAGCAGCCCCGAGGGGAGCAGGTTGTACATGAACACTGAAGCTTTCTTT.

Ten or more counts support this clonotype. The V gene is TRBV12-3 or TRBV12-4, the J gene TRBJ1-5; D is possibly TRBD1 (5 bases). V lost 5 bases, J lost 9 bases, and 11 bases lay in between. The CDR3 contains 12 residues. The chain's CDR3 is CASSLTGGPQHF. In nucleotides, the CDR3 is TGTGCCAGCAGTCTAACAGGTGGGCCCCAGCATTTT.

This clonotype has only a few counts. The chain has TRBV12-3 or TRBV12-4 and TRBJ2-2; no clear D gene. V was clipped by 5 bases and J by 7 bases, with 8 bases between them. The CDR3 has 12 residues. CDR3 coding DNA: TGTGCCAGCAGTCCCCGTGGCGGGGAGCTGTTTTTT. Translating gives CASSPRGGELFF.

This clonotype was counted a few times. This CDR3 is CASTQGGETQYF. CDR3 in DNA: TGTGCCAGCACCCAGGGGGGCGAGACCCAGTACTTC. The chain recombines TRBV28 with TRBJ2-5; tentatively, D is TRBD1 (7 bases). There are 12 residues in the CDR3. V was shortened by 7 bases and J by 5 bases, with 11 bases between the two germline ends. Germline assignment: CDR1 MDHEN and CDR2 SYDVKM.

This clonotype was recorded many times. This chain joins TRBV28 and TRBJ1-1; no reliable D call. V lost 6 bases and J lost 0, with 11 bases in between. The CDR3 has 14 residues. Germline CDR1 and CDR2: MDHEN and SYDVKM. DNA of the CDR3: TGTGCCAGCAGGGTTTTGGGAGTGAACACTGAAGCTTTCTTT. Protein product: CASRVLGVNTEAFF. Full variable domain (missing parts from reference TRBV28 and TRBJ1-1): DVKVTQSSRYLVKRTGEKVFLECVQDMDHENMFWYRQDPGLGLRLIYFSYDVKMKEKGDIPEGYSVSREKKERFSLILESASTNQTSMYLCASRVLGVNTEAFFGQGTRLTVV.

The V call is TRBV7-6, the J call TRBJ2-1, with TRBD2 identical over 10 bases. The V gene end was trimmed by 2 bases and the J gene end by 6 bases; junction bases not matched to a gene: 4. This CDR3 region has 15 residues. The germline gives CDR1 SGHVS, CDR2 FNYEAQ. CDR3 DNA sequence: TGTGCCAGCAGCTTACGGACTAGCGGACCCAATGAGCAGTTCTTC. Translation gives CASSLRTSGPNEQFF. The complete variable domain, with remaining parts taken from reference TRBV7-6 and TRBJ2-1, reads GAGVSQSPRYKVTKRGQDVALRCDPISGHVSLYWYRQALGQGPEFLTYFNYEAQQDKSGLPNDRFSAERPEGSISTLTIQRTEQRDSAMYRCASSLRTSGPNEQFFGPGTRLTVL.

This clonotype showed up many times. V gene TRBV7-2 combines with J gene TRBJ1-2; TRBD1 is a possible D gene (6 bases). This CDR3 spans 13 amino acids. The germline V and J ends were trimmed by 4 bases and 5 bases, with 11 bases remaining between them. Germline V gene sequence: CDR1 SGHTA, CDR2 FQGNSA. The CDR3 DNA is TGTGCCAGCAGCTCTCGGACAGATTATGGCTACACCTTC. It codes for CASSSRTDYGYTF. The full variable domain, completed using reference TRBV7-2 and TRBJ1-2, is GAGVSQSPSNKVTEKGKDVELRCDPISGHTALYWYRQSLGQGLEFLIYFQGNSAPDKSGLPSDRFSAERTGGSVSTLTIQRTQQEDSAVYLCASSSRTDYGYTFGSGTRLTVV.

This clonotype has only a few counts. The rearrangement joins TRBV11-2 to TRBJ2-1; TRBD1 is a possible D gene (5 bases). The CDR3 runs to 12 residues. Germline CDR1 and CDR2: SGHAT and FQNNGV. Trimming left V 5 bases short and J 8 bases short, with 10 bases between. The CDR3 sequence: CASSTGADEQFF. The CDR3 region has the DNA TGTGCCAGCAGCACAGGCGCGGATGAGCAGTTCTTC. Filled out from reference TRBV11-2 and TRBJ2-1, the complete variable domain reads EAGVAQSPRYKIIEKRQSVAFWCNPISGHATLYWYQQILGQGPKLLIQFQNNGVVDDSQLPKDRFSAERLKGVDSTLKIQPAKLEDSAVYLCASSTGADEQFFGPGTRLTVL.

This clonotype was detected ten times or more. The V gene is TRBV7-2, the J gene TRBJ2-4; possibly TRBD2 for D (5 bases). Germline V gene data show CDR1 as SGHTA and CDR2 as FQGNSA. This CDR3 is built from 17 residues. The V end was cut by 3 bases, the J end by 6 bases, with 21 bases between. The CDR3 DNA sequence: TGTGCCAGCAGCTTTATCCCCGGCGGGTATGGAGGAAACATTCAGTACTTC. This codes for CASSFIPGGYGGNIQYF.

The chain links TRBV19 to TRBJ2-4, with TRBD2 as a possible D gene (5 bases). The CDR3 loop spans 13 amino acids. The ends were cut back, 7 bases at V and 1 base at J, with 8 bases in the middle. The germline V gene encodes CDR1 LNHDA and CDR2 SQIVND (reference sequence). DNA for the CDR3: TGTGCCAGTACCACGGGGGCCAAAAACATTCAGTACTTC. Protein sequence: CASTTGAKNIQYF.

This clonotype was observed a handful of times. The J gene is TRBJ2-3, the V gene TRBV11-2, with D perhaps TRBD1 (5 bases). The CDR3 runs 14 residues. Trimming stripped 1 base from V and 5 bases from J, with 10 bases between. In germline, CDR1 is SGHAT, CDR2 FQNNGV. As DNA, the CDR3 is TGTGCCAGCAGCTTAGCCCTAAGGGGAGATACGCAGTATTTT. As protein: CASSLALRGDTQYF.

This clonotype has just a few counts. The CDR3 bases are TGTGCCAGCAGCTTAGGGCAGCTCCGGGAGACCCAGTACTTC. Translating gives CASSLGQLRETQYF. The chain recombines TRBV7-9 with TRBJ2-5; D remains unclear. With 1 base removed from V and 5 bases from J, the gap between germline ends came to 11 bases. Germline CDR1 is SEHNR and CDR2 is FQNEAQ (reference sequence). CDR3 length equals 14 residues.

As to this clonotype: A much larger clonotype is one base distant, so this may be a read error. The chain recombines TRBV28 with TRBJ1-2; D remains ambiguous. V lost 3 bases and J 1 base, leaving 12 bases between the germline ends. This CDR3 comprises 15 residues. CDR1 is MDHEN and CDR2 is SYDVKM in the germline V gene. CDR3 protein: CASSFGQEFNYGYTF. CDR3 DNA: TGTGCCAGCAGTTTTGGGCAGGAATTTAACTATGGCTACACCTTC.